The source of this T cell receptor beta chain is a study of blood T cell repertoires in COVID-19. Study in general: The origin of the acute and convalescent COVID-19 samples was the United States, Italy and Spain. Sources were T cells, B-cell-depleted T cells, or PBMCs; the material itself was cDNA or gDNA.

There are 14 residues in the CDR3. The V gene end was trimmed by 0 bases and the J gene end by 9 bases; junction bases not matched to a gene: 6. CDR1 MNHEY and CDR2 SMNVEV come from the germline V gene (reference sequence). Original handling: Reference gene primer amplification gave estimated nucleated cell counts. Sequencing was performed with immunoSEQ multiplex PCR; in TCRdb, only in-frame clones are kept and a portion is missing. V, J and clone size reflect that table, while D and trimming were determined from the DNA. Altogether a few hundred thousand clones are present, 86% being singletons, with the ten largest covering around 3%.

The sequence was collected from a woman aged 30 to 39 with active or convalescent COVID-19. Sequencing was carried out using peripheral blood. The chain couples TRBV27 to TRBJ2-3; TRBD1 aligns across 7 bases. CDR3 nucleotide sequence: TGTGCCAGCAGTTTATCTACAGGGGTGCAAACGCAGTATTTT. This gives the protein CASSLSTGVQTQYF.